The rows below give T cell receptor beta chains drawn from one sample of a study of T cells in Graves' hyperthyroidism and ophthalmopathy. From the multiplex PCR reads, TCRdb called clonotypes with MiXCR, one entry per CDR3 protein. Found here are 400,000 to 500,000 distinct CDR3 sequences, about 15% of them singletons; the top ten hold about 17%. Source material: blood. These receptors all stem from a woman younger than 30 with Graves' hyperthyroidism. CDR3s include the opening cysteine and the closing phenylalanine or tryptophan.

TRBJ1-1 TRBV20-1 CSARMDSEAFF
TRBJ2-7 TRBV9 CASSVGSTWGYEQYF
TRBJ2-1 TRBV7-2 CASSLEASGGDEQFF
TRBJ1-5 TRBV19 CASRRSGTYSNQPQHF
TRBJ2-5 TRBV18 CASSPIRTGNIQETQYF
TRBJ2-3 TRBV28 CASSPRARQDTQYF
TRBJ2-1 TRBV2 CASTAPLQGGASYNEQFF
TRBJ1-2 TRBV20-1 CSAPMTGSHGYTF
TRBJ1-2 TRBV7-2 CASSLAREADGYTF
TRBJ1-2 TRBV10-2 CASSVDTAYGYTF
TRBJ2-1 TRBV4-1 CASSQVSIGSYNEQFF
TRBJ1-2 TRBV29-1 CSVPNRANYGYTF
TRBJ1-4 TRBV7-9 CASRPQGLDEKLFF
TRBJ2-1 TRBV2 CASSGRLAGASGEQFF
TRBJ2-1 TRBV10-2 CASLSAKIAGGPNEQFF
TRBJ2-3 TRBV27 CASSLLHSRSNTQYF
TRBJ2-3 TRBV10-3 CAISSSDTSTDTQYF
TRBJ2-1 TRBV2 CASSEAPTSGYNEQFF
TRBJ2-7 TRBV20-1 CSARGTDVYEQYF
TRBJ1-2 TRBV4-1 CASSPLGGGAVGYTF
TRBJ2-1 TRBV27 CASGLTGGAKREQFF
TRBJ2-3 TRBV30 CAWSVPGGKKGTDTQYF